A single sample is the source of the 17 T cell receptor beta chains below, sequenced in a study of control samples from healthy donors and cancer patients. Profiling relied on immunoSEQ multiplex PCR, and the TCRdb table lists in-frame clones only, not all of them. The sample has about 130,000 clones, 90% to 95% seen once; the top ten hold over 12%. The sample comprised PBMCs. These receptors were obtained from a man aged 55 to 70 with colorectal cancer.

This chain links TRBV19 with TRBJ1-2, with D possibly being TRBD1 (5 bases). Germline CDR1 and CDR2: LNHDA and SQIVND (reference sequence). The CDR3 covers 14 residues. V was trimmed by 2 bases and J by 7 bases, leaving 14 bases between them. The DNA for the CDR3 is TGTGCCAGTAGTATAATTGGGGCCAGGTTTGGCTACACCTTC. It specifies CASSIIGARFGYTF.

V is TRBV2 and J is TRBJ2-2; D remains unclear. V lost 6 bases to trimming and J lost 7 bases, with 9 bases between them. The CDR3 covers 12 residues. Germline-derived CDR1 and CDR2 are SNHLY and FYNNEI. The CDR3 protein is CASSGSHGELFF. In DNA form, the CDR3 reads TGTGCCAGCAGCGGCAGCCACGGGGAGCTGTTTTTT. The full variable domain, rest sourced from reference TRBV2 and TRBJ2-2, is EPEVTQTPSHQVTQMGQEVILRCVPISNHLYFYWYRQILGQKVEFLVSFYNNEISEKSEIFDDQFSVERPDGSNFTLKIRSTKLEDSAMYFCASSGSHGELFFGEGSRLTVL.

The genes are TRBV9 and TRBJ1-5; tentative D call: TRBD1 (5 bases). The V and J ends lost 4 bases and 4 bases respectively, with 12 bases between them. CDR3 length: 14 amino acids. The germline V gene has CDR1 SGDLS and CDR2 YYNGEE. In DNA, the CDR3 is TGTGCCAGCAGCAGCGTATCAGGGAATCAGCCCCAGCATTTT. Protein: CASSSVSGNQPQHF.

In nucleotides, the CDR3 is TGTGCCAGCTCACCGGCGGGGCCACATCAGCCCCAGCATTTT. Translated, it gives CASSPAGPHQPQHF. This chain joins TRBV18 and TRBJ1-5; possible D gene TRBD1, 5 bases. This CDR3 comprises 14 residues. The V gene lost 3 bases and the J gene lost 5 bases, with 11 bases spanning the gap. CDR1 and CDR2 from the germline V gene are KGHSH and LQKENI.

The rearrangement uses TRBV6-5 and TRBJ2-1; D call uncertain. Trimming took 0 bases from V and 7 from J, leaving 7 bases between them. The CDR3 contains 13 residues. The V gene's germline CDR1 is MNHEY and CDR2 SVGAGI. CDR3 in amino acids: CASSYSTGNEQFF. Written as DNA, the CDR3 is TGTGCCAGCAGTTACTCGACCGGGAATGAGCAGTTCTTC.

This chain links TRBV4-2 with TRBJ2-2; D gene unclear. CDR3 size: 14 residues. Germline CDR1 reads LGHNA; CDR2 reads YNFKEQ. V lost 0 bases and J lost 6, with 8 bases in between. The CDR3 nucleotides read TGTGCCAGCAGCCAAGATCCCAGGCCCGGGGAGCTGTTTTTT. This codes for CASSQDPRPGELFF.

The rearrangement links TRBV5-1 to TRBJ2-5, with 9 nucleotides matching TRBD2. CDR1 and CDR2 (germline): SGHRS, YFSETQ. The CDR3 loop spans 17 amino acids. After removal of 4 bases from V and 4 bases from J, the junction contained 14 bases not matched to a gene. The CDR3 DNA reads TGCGCCAGCAGCCGGGAGGCTAGCGGGGCCCTTGGAGAGACCCAGTACTTC. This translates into CASSREASGALGETQYF.

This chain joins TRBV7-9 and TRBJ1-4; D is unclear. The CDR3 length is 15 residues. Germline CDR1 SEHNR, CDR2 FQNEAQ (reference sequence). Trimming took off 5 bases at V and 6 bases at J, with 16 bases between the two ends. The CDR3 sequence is CASSPGLSGYEKLFF. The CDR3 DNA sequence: TGTGCCAGCAGCCCTGGACTGTCGGGCTATGAAAAACTGTTTTTT.

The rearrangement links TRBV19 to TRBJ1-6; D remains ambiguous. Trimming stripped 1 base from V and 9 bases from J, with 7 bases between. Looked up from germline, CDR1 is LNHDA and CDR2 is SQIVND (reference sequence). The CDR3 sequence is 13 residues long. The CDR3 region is CASSIGARSPLHF. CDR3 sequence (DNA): TGTGCCAGTAGTATAGGGGCTCGTTCACCCCTCCACTTT.

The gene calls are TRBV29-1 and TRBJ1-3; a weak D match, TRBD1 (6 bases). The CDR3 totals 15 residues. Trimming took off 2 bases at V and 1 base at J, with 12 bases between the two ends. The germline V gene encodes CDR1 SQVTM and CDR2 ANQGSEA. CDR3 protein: CSVEPRGGSGNTIYF. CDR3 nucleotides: TGCAGCGTTGAACCCAGGGGAGGATCTGGAAACACCATATATTTT.

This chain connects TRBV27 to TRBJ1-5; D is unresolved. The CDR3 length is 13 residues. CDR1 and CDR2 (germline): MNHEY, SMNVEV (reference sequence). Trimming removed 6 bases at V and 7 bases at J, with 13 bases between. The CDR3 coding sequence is TGTGCCAGCAGCTTAACGGTCGGACAGCCCCAGCATTTT. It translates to CASSLTVGQPQHF.

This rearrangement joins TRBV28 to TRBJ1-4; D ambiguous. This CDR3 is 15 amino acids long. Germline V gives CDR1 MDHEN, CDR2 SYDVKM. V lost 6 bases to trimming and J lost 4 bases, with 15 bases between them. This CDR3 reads CASSPPDGFNEKLFF. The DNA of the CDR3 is TGTGCCAGCAGCCCGCCTGACGGGTTTAATGAAAAACTGTTTTTT. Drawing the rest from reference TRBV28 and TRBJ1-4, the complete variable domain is DVKVTQSSRYLVKRTGEKVFLECVQDMDHENMFWYRQDPGLGLRLIYFSYDVKMKEKGDIPEGYSVSREKKERFSLILESASTNQTSMYLCASSPPDGFNEKLFFGSGTQLSVL.

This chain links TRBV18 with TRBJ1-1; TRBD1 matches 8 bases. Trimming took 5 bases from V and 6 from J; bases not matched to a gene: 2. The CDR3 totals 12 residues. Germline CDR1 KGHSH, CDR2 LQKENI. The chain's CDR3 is CASSRTGSEAFF. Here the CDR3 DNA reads TGTGCCAGCTCAAGGACAGGGTCTGAAGCTTTCTTT. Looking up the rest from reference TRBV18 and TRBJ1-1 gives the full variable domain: NAGVMQNPRHLVRRRGQEARLRCSPMKGHSHVYWYRQLPEEGLKFMVYLQKENIIDESGMPKERFSAEFPKEGPSILRIQQVVRGDSAAYFCASSRTGSEAFFGQGTRLTVV.

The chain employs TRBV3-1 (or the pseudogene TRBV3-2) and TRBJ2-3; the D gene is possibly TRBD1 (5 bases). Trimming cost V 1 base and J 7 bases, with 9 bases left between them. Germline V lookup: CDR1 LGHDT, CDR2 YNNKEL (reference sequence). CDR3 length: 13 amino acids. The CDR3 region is CASSQVQGNTQYF. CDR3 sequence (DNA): TGTGCCAGCAGCCAAGTGCAGGGAAATACGCAGTATTTT.

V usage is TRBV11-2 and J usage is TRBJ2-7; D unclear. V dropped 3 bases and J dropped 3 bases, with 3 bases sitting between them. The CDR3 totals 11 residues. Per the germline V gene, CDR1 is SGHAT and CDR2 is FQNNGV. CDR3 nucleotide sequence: TGTGCCAGCAGCTTTAGCTACGAGCAGTACTTC. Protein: CASSFSYEQYF.

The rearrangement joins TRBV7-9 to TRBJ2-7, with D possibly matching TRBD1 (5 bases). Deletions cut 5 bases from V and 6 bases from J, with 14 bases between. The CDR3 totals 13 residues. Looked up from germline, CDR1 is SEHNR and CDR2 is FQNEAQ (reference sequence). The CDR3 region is CASSPDPGREQYF. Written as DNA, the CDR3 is TGTGCCAGCAGCCCAGACCCAGGGCGCGAGCAGTACTTC.

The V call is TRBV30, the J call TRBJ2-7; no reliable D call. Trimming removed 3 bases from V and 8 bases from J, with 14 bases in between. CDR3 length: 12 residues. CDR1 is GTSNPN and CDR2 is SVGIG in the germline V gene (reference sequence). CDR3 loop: CAWSHPSEKQYF. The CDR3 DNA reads TGTGCCTGGAGCCACCCTAGTGAGAAGCAGTACTTC. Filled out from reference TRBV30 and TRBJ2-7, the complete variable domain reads SQTIHQWPATLVQPVGSPLSLECTVEGTSNPNLYWYRQAAGRGLQLLFYSVGIGQISSEVPQNLSASRPQDRQFILSSKKLLLSDSGFYLCAWSHPSEKQYFGPGTRLTVT.